A selection of T cell receptor beta chains follows, all from one sample in a study of T cell responses to AZD1222 COVID-19 vaccine. TCRdb keeps only in-frame clones here, not all; method: immunoSEQ multiplex PCR. The profile shows some 120,000 clones, 80% to 90% of them singletons. The sequencing here drew on peripheral blood, taken 28 days after the second AZD1222 dose. These receptors were taken from an adult who received the AZD1222 COVID-19 vaccine. CDR3s include the opening cysteine and the closing phenylalanine or tryptophan. D genes are given only for firm matches. Size values are once, few and many counts, or a class for expanded clones, and some rows have none.

J,size,D,V,CDR3,DNA
TRBJ1-5,.,.,TRBV7-5,CARSFKIGAGNQPQHF,TGTGCCAGAAGCTTCAAAATAGGGGCGGGGAATCAGCCCCAGCATTTT
TRBJ1-1,once,TRBD1,TRBV5-1,CASSSLTGAPNTEAFF,TGCGCCAGCAGCTCTTTGACAGGGGCGCCAAACACTGAAGCTTTCTTT
TRBJ1-5,many,.,TRBV3-1/TRBV3-2,CASSGGRGAQPQHF,TGTGCCAGCAGCGGTGGACGGGGGGCCCAGCCCCAGCATTTT
TRBJ1-2,.,.,TRBV2,CASSEGGYTF,TGTGCCAGCAGTGAGGGTGGCTACACCTTC
TRBJ2-2,.,.,TRBV7-8,CASSLAPRTGELFF,TGTGCCAGCAGCTTAGCGCCGCGAACCGGGGAGCTGTTTTTT
TRBJ1-4,.,TRBD1,TRBV5-5,CASSNGQGAFGKLFF,TGTGCCAGCAGCAATGGACAGGGGGCCTTTGGGAAACTGTTTTTT
TRBJ1-2,few,.,TRBV19,CASSSAGGRINGYTF,TGTGCCAGTAGCAGCGCCGGAGGGCGCATAAACGGCTACACCTTC
TRBJ1-3,.,TRBD1,TRBV3-1/TRBV3-2,CASSQGRQGVAGNTIYF,TGTGCCAGCAGCCAAGGGCGGCAGGGGGTAGCTGGAAACACCATATATTTT
TRBJ1-5,.,.,TRBV30,CAWSVGSGEQPQHF,TGTGCCTGGAGTGTAGGGTCAGGGGAGCAGCCCCAGCATTTT
TRBJ1-5,.,.,TRBV18,CASSPTGGGVSNQPQHF,TGTGCCAGCTCACCAACGGGCGGGGGCGTTAGCAATCAGCCCCAGCATTTT
TRBJ1-1,.,TRBD1,TRBV6-1,CASSEDPGQASEAFF,TGTGCCAGCAGTGAAGATCCGGGACAGGCTAGTGAAGCTTTCTTT
TRBJ2-2,.,.,TRBV5-4,CASSDRSNTGELFF,TGTGCCAGCAGCGACCGTTCGAACACCGGGGAGCTGTTTTTT
TRBJ1-2,.,.,TRBV3-1/TRBV3-2,CASSHQTRGWTF,TGTGCCAGCAGCCACCAGACGCGGGGTTGGACCTTC
TRBJ1-2,once,.,TRBV9,CASSGSGSYGYTF,TGTGCCAGCAGCGGATCGGGATCTTATGGCTACACCTTC
TRBJ1-6,few,TRBD1,TRBV7-2,CASSFPPRQGGNSPLHF,TGTGCCAGCAGCTTCCCACCACGGCAGGGGGGGAATTCACCCCTCCACTTT
TRBJ2-1,few,TRBD2,TRBV11-2,CASSSGTSGRYYNEQFF,TGTGCCAGCAGCTCCGGGACTAGCGGGAGATACTACAATGAGCAGTTCTTC
TRBJ1-1,.,.,TRBV7-6,CASSLEGGSYTEAFF,TGTGCCAGCAGCTTAGAGGGGGGATCCTACACTGAAGCTTTCTTT
TRBJ2-1,.,.,TRBV27,CASRPNVWTNEQFF,TGTGCCAGCAGGCCCAATGTCTGGACAAACGAGCAGTTCTTC
TRBJ2-2,.,.,TRBV28,CASSPWGSGNTGELFF,TGTGCCAGCAGCCCTTGGGGTAGCGGGAACACCGGGGAGCTGTTTTTT
TRBJ2-5,.,TRBD1,TRBV5-1,CASSPGQGPETQYF,TGCGCCAGCAGCCCGGGACAGGGTCCAGAGACCCAGTACTTC
TRBJ1-3,.,.,TRBV5-1,CASSLPSGNTIYF,TGCGCCAGCAGCCTCCCCTCTGGAAACACCATATATTTT
TRBJ1-3,.,.,TRBV7-2,CAIALGWGSGISGNTIYF,TGTGCCATCGCCCTAGGGTGGGGCAGCGGAATCTCTGGAAACACCATATATTTT
TRBJ2-1,.,.,TRBV6-5,CASRTGQIFEFF,TGTGCCAGCAGAACGGGCCAAATTTTTGAGTTCTTC
TRBJ2-5,once,.,TRBV30,CAWSALRIQETQYF,TGTGCCTGGAGTGCCCTCCGGATCCAAGAGACCCAGTACTTC
TRBJ1-4,.,.,TRBV7-2,CASSPRQAANEKLFF,TGTGCCAGCAGCCCACGACAGGCCGCTAATGAAAAACTGTTTTTT
TRBJ2-2,.,TRBD1,TRBV27,CASSLGPPDRGNGELFF,TGTGCCAGCAGTTTGGGCCCCCCGGACAGGGGAAACGGGGAGCTGTTTTTT
TRBJ2-7,few,.,TRBV18,CASSPQGTSSYEQYF,TGTGCCAGCTCTCCCCAGGGAACTAGCTCCTACGAGCAGTACTTC
TRBJ2-3,.,TRBD2,TRBV6-6,CASRLLAGLDTQYF,TGTGCCAGCAGGTTGCTAGCGGGGTTGGATACGCAGTATTTT
TRBJ2-1,.,.,TRBV10-3,CAISDTGDEQFF,TGTGCCATCAGTGATACTGGGGATGAGCAGTTCTTC
TRBJ2-7,.,.,TRBV5-4,CASSLYTAYEQYF,TGTGCCAGCAGCTTGTACACAGCCTACGAGCAGTACTTC
TRBJ2-1,once,TRBD2,TRBV29-1,CSVATSGSYYNEQFF,TGCAGCGTGGCGACTAGCGGGAGTTACTACAATGAGCAGTTCTTC
TRBJ1-2,once,.,TRBV12-3/TRBV12-4,CASSWTTGYGYTF,TGTGCCAGCAGCTGGACAACCGGGTATGGCTACACCTTC
TRBJ2-1,.,.,TRBV5-4,CASRPQGGEQFF,TGTGCCAGCAGGCCCCAGGGCGGAGAGCAGTTCTTC
TRBJ1-5,many,.,TRBV27,CASSLGGERKPQHF,TGTGCCAGCAGTCTGGGGGGCGAAAGAAAGCCCCAGCATTTT
TRBJ1-1,.,.,TRBV19,CASNDGYTEAFF,TGTGCCAGTAATGATGGGTACACTGAAGCTTTCTTT
TRBJ1-2,.,.,TRBV18,CASSPQTESYGYTF,TGTGCCAGCTCACCCCAGACAGAATCATATGGCTACACCTTC
TRBJ1-6,once,.,TRBV6-5,CASSYGQKNSPLHF,TGTGCCAGCAGTTACGGGCAGAAGAATTCACCCCTCCACTTT
TRBJ2-7,.,.,TRBV18,CASSPGDEQYF,TGTGCCAGCTCACCAGGAGACGAGCAGTACTTC
TRBJ2-2,.,.,TRBV11-2,CASTYRDGGELFF,TGTGCCAGCACCTACAGGGACGGCGGGGAGCTGTTTTTT
TRBJ2-7,.,.,TRBV2,CASSEGVYEQYF,TGTGCCAGCAGTGAAGGGGTCTACGAGCAGTACTTC
TRBJ1-5,.,.,TRBV19,CASDTGSGRNNQPQHF,TGTGCCAGTGACACGGGATCTGGACGTAACAATCAGCCCCAGCATTTT
TRBJ1-2,.,TRBD1,TRBV19,CASSDSGQGAGRYGYTF,TGTGCCAGTAGTGACTCGGGACAGGGGGCGGGAAGATATGGCTACACCTTC
TRBJ1-3,.,.,TRBV3-1/TRBV3-2,CASSQAGRRGNTIYF,TGTGCCAGCAGCCAAGCGGGGCGCCGCGGAAACACCATATATTTT
TRBJ1-5,.,.,TRBV7-2,CASSPRGRGATQHF,TGTGCCAGCAGCCCCAGGGGTCGGGGGGCTACCCAGCATTTT
TRBJ1-6,.,.,TRBV18,CASSPPTGGVNSPLHF,TGTGCCAGCTCACCACCAACGGGGGGGGTCAATTCACCCCTCCACTTT
TRBJ1-4,.,.,TRBV20-1,CSASLQTNEKLFF,TGCAGTGCTAGTCTGCAGACTAATGAAAAACTGTTTTTT
TRBJ2-1,.,.,TRBV2,CASGSWDNEQFF,TGTGCCAGCGGGAGTTGGGACAACGAGCAGTTCTTC
TRBJ2-6,few,.,TRBV11-3,CASSGGGAGANVLTF,TGTGCCAGCAGCGGGGGCGGGGCTGGGGCCAACGTCCTGACTTTC
TRBJ1-5,.,TRBD1,TRBV6-5,CASQFDRGDNQPQHF,TGTGCCAGTCAGTTCGACAGGGGTGACAATCAGCCCCAGCATTTT
TRBJ1-1,.,.,TRBV19,CASTDLNGGYTEAFF,TGTGCCAGTACCGACTTGAACGGGGGGTACACTGAAGCTTTCTTT
TRBJ1-3,.,.,TRBV18,CASSTGNTIYF,TGTGCCAGCTCAACGGGAAACACCATATATTTT